A selection of T cell receptor beta chains follows, all from one sample in a study of neurological immune-mediated disorders. TCRdb re-called the 5' RACE reads through MiXCR, storing one row per CDR3 protein. The repertoire holds approximately 40,000 distinct CDR3 sequences, with roughly 4.8% as singletons. Input material: CD4+ T cells from blood. Receptors originate from a man younger than 30 in good health. The CDR3 runs from the conserved cysteine through the conserved F or W. D genes are given only for firm matches. Rows may omit the clone size; those that give it use once, few, many or a size class.

cdr3_nt cdr3_aa v_call clone_size j_call d_call
TGTGCCAGCAGCGTAACTAGCGGGCGGATCACAGATACGCAGTATTTT CASSVTSGRITDTQYF TRBV9 many TRBJ2-3 TRBD2
TGTGCCACTTCCGGGCAGGGAGGAGGGCAAGAGACCCAGTACTTC CATSGQGGGQETQYF TRBV19 many TRBJ2-5 -
TGCAGTGCTAGAGTCAACAACTGGGATGAAGCTTTCTTT CSARVNNWDEAFF TRBV20-1 many TRBJ1-1 -
TGTGCCAGCAGCTTCGAACGGGTCCTAGGTGGCTACACCTTC CASSFERVLGGYTF TRBV7-9 - TRBJ1-2 -
TGTGCCAGCTCACCACGTCTAGGGGGCAGGACCGGGGAGCTGTTTTTT CASSPRLGGRTGELFF TRBV18 many TRBJ2-2 TRBD1
TGTGCCACCAGTGCCTGGAGGGGAACCAATGAGCAGTTCTTC CATSAWRGTNEQFF TRBV24-1 many TRBJ2-1 -
TGCAGCGTTGATACAGGGGGCTGGAACGAGCAGTACTTC CSVDTGGWNEQYF TRBV29-1 many TRBJ2-7 TRBD1
TGCGCCAGCAGCCCCGAACCGGGCACCAATCAAGAGACCCAGTACTTC CASSPEPGTNQETQYF TRBV5-1 medium-sized TRBJ2-5 -
TGCAGTGCTAGGGGGACTGAAGCTTTCTTT CSARGTEAFF TRBV20-1 medium-sized TRBJ1-1 -
TGCAGTGCTAGACGGGGGGCAGATGGCTACACCTTC CSARRGADGYTF TRBV20-1 many TRBJ1-2 -
TGTGCCAGCAGCTTCCATATTAGCGGGAACACAGATACGCAGTATTTT CASSFHISGNTDTQYF TRBV7-3 many TRBJ2-3 TRBD2
TGTGCCAGTGCGATTATCGAGGGGACTGAAGCTTTCTTT CASAIIEGTEAFF TRBV12-3/TRBV12-4 many TRBJ1-1 -
TGTGCCAGCAGTTTATCATGGCTCTCCTACGAGCAGTACTTC CASSLSWLSYEQYF TRBV27 many TRBJ2-7 -
TGTGCCAGCAGTGAAGCGCTTAGGCTCACTGAAGCTTTCTTT CASSEALRLTEAFF TRBV2 few TRBJ1-1 -
TGTGCCAGCCGGGGGTCTAACTATGGCTACACCTTC CASRGSNYGYTF TRBV27 many TRBJ1-2 -
TGCGCCAGCAGCTTGGCCACGACGGTATATGGCTACACCTTC CASSLATTVYGYTF TRBV5-1 many TRBJ1-2 -
TGTGCCAGCAGTTCCGTGGTTGCGACAGGGCTGAGGGGCTACACCTTC CASSSVVATGLRGYTF TRBV27 many TRBJ1-2 TRBD1
TGTGCCTGGAGTACCCCGGGACAGGGATTCGATACGCAGTATTTT CAWSTPGQGFDTQYF TRBV30 many TRBJ2-3 TRBD1
TGCGCCAGCAGCTTGGCGCAAATGCCGGGACTAGCCACACTGGGGATCGCAGATACGCAGTATTTT CASSLAQMPGLATLGIADTQYF TRBV5-1 many TRBJ2-3 TRBD2
TGTGCCAGCAGCCTGACAGGGGCGGAGGGCTACACCTTC CASSLTGAEGYTF TRBV28 many TRBJ1-2 TRBD1